Following are 10 T cell receptor beta chains from one sample sequenced in a study of T cells in Graves' hyperthyroidism and ophthalmopathy. RNA transcripts yielded amplified TCR beta CDR3 regions. When the TCR CDR3 underwent first-round RT-PCR, the HTBI primer set was used. From the multiplex PCR reads, TCRdb called clonotypes with MiXCR, one entry per CDR3 protein. This sample has around 690,000 distinct CDR3 sequences; roughly 17% occur once, and the top ten carry roughly 15%. The specimen was blood. These receptors were obtained from a man aged 50 to 60 with Graves' hyperthyroidism.

This clonotype was found many times. The chain links TRBV7-3 to TRBJ1-5, with D perhaps matching TRBD1 (5 bases). Trimming pared 3 bases from V and 7 bases from J, leaving 10 bases between. Germline V gives CDR1 SGHTA, CDR2 FQGTGA. This CDR3 contains 13 residues. The CDR3 region is CASSLTRDQPQHF. The CDR3 DNA reads TGTGCCAGCAGCTTGACCAGGGACCAGCCCCAGCATTTT.

This clonotype was detected many times. The J gene is TRBJ2-1, the V gene TRBV6-1, with 14 bases aligning to TRBD2. V lost 4 bases to trimming and J lost 5 bases; unmatched junction nucleotides: 13. The length of the CDR3 is 19 residues. In germline, CDR1 is MNHNS, CDR2 SASEGT. The CDR3 region has the DNA TGTGCCAGCAGTGCGATTGGGACTAGCGGGAGCCTTAACCACAATGAGCAGTTCTTC. It codes for CASSAIGTSGSLNHNEQFF.

Concerning this clonotype itself: This may be a read error: a much more frequent sequence differs by one nucleotide. The rearrangement uses TRBV6-1 and TRBJ2-7; the D is unclear. V lost 7 bases to trimming and J lost 0 bases, with 13 bases between them. This CDR3 has 14 residues. Germline V gene lookup returns CDR1 MNHNS and CDR2 SASEGT. The CDR3 nucleotides read TGTGCCAGCAATCTCCTGGACCGCTCCTACGAGCAGTACTTC. It yields the protein CASNLLDRSYEQYF.

This clonotype came up many times. V is TRBV7-2 and J is TRBJ1-5; D call uncertain. The V gene's germline CDR1 is SGHTA and CDR2 FQGNSA. The CDR3 runs to 14 residues. V lost 1 base, J lost 7 bases, and 11 bases lay in between. CDR3 residues: CASSLGTTGQPQHF. The CDR3 DNA is TGTGCCAGCAGCTTAGGTACGACGGGACAGCCCCAGCATTTT.

V gene TRBV19 combines with J gene TRBJ1-2; 9 bases are shared with TRBD1. The CDR3 runs 18 residues. V lost 2 bases to trimming and J lost 1 base; unmatched junction nucleotides: 11. From germline, CDR1 is LNHDA and CDR2 SQIVND (reference sequence). CDR3: CASSINPSGQGINYGYTF. The CDR3 bases are TGTGCCAGTAGTATAAACCCCTCCGGACAGGGGATTAACTATGGCTACACCTTC.

Concerning this clonotype: The junction departs from germline at one end; a sequencing error may be responsible. The CDR3 is CASRRGAASDEQYF. The CDR3 region has the DNA TGTGCCAGCAGGCGGGGGGCTGCCTCCGACGAGCAGTACTTC. This rearrangement joins TRBV6-2 or TRBV6-3 to TRBJ2-7, with TRBD2 matching 8 bases. Per the germline V gene, CDR1 is MNHEY and CDR2 is SVGEGT. CDR3 length: 14 residues.

This clonotype turned up a few times. The chain combines TRBV12-3 or TRBV12-4 with TRBJ1-6; D is unclear. The CDR3 totals 12 residues. V was shortened by 8 bases and J by 14 bases, with 16 bases between the two germline ends. The CDR3 DNA is TGTGCCAGCGGGATCTGGGCCTTCACCCTCCACTTT. Residues: CASGIWAFTLHF.

This clonotype has just a few counts. The chain links TRBV30 to TRBJ2-3, with unresolved D. The CDR3 length is 14 residues. V shed 0 bases and J shed 1 base, with 8 bases lying between them. CDR1 is GTSNPN and CDR2 is SVGIG in the germline V gene (reference sequence). In DNA, the CDR3 is TGTGCCTGGAGTGTATTAACGGGCACAGATACGCAGTATTTT. Translating it yields CAWSVLTGTDTQYF.

This clonotype was counted a few times. The CDR3 reads CASSFGRPGTEAFF. CDR3 sequence (DNA): TGTGCCAGCAGCTTTGGGCGACCTGGTACTGAAGCTTTCTTT. V is TRBV7-9 and J is TRBJ1-1; D is ambiguous. Germline assignment: CDR1 SEHNR and CDR2 FQNEAQ (reference sequence). Trimming removed 3 bases at V and 5 bases at J, with 13 bases between. There are 14 residues in the CDR3.

The gene calls are TRBV7-6 and TRBJ2-7; tentatively, D is TRBD1 or TRBD2 (6 bases each). Trimming pared 1 base from V and 5 bases from J, leaving 15 bases between. The germline CDR1 and CDR2 sequences are SGHVS and FNYEAQ. CDR3 length: 15 amino acids. As DNA, the CDR3 is TGTGCCAGCAGCTTAGAAGGGGGGAGGCCCGACGAGCAGTACTTC. Amino acid sequence: CASSLEGGRPDEQYF.